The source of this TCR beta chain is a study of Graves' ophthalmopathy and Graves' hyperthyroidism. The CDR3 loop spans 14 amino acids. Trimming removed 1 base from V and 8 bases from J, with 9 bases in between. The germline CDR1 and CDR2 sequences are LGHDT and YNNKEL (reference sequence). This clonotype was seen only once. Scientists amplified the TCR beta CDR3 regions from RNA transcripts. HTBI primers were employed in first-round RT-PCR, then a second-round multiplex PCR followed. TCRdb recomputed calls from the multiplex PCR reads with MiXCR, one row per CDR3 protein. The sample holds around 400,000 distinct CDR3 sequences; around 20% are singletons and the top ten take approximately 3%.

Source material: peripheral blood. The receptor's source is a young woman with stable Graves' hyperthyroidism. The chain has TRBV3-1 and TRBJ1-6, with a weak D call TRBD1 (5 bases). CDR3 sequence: CASSQGGRDSPLHF. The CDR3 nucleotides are TGTGCCAGCAGCCAAGGAGGCAGGGATTCACCCCTCCACTTT.